This entry describes one T cell receptor (beta chain). Germline V lookup: CDR1 SGHTA, CDR2 FQGNSA. The CDR3 is made up of 17 amino acids. The V gene end was trimmed by 4 bases and the J gene end by 7 bases; junction bases not matched to a gene: 6. The treatment was: roughly 18 received Ad26.COV2.S at low or high dose, single or two shots; 5 received placebo; per-sample allocation not given. The samples date from day 63 after the first vaccine or placebo injection. This sample was taken from a study of Ad26.COV2.S vaccination and SARS-CoV-2 variants. Sequencing used immunoSEQ multiplex PCR; TCRdb keeps in-frame clones, though not all of them. This table has some 390,000 clones, approximately 91% appearing once.

This TCR derives from a person aged 18-60 years who received the Ad26.COV2.S COVID-19 vaccine or a placebo. The chain has TRBV7-2 and TRBJ2-2, with 16 nucleotides matching TRBD2. Here the sequenced sample was peripheral blood, taken in a trial of Ad26.COV2.S vaccine versus placebo. DNA for the CDR3: TGTGCCAGCAGCTCGTATGGGACTAGCGGGAGGGGCGGGGAGCTGTTTTTT. It is translated as CASSSYGTSGRGGELFF.